The clone carrying this T cell receptor (beta chain) was recorded a few times. Its antigen is still unknown. These data come from a study of shared clonotypes between healthy human individuals. Study observations and caveats: Sharing across four donors was highest in naive CD4 (roughly 5%) and lowest in memory CD8 (around 0.4%).

The CDR3 covers 15 residues. From germline, CDR1 is SQVTM and CDR2 ANQGSEA. J gave up 3 bases and V 8 bases, and 8 bases lay outside the gene matches. The study ran the assay at deep level. Profiling relied on immunoSEQ multiplex PCR, and the TCRdb table lists in-frame clones only, not all of them. The sample has about 1.1 million clones, 60% to 80% seen once; the top ten hold 0.89%. This TCR was sampled from a man between 18 and 29 years old in good health. Some clones in this sample may be carry-over from other donors' samples. The sequencing sample was made of memory CD4+ T cells from PBMCs. Subset reported: CD45RA-negative fraction. V and J are TRBV29-1 and TRBJ2-4; 12 bases line up with TRBD2. The CDR3 bases are TGCAGCTTCTCGACTAGCGGGAGCGGCAAAAACATTCAGTACTTC. The encoded protein is CSFSTSGSGKNIQYF.